This TCR beta chain emerged from a study of cytomegalovirus exposure and HLA in healthy donors. Germline V CDR1 and CDR2: GTSNPN, SVGIG (reference sequence). The CDR3 runs 13 residues. Trimming pared 2 bases from V and 1 base from J, leaving 8 bases between. A multiplex PCR was run with 60 Vbeta primers and 13 Jbeta primers. The data were produced by immunoSEQ multiplex PCR, yet TCRdb's version contains in-frame clones alone and is incomplete. This repertoire shows tens of thousands of clones, about 80% found once; its top ten account for around 1.7%. This sequence joins TRBV30 and TRBJ1-2; the D is unclear. The sequence was obtained from a man aged 35 to 55 in good health and CMV-seronegative. The sample was PBMCs. CDR3 residues: CAWSRSHNYGYTF. DNA of the CDR3: TGTGCCTGGAGTCGCAGTCATAACTATGGCTACACCTTC.